This TCR beta chain originates from a study of CD4 T cells in relation to SARS-CoV-2 and coronaviruses. Repertoires were generated with immunoSEQ multiplex PCR, while TCRdb's copy carries only in-frame clones and drops some. This table has around 62,000 clones, approximately 94% appearing once. Unexposed donor CD4+ T cells date from about 2011-2018, before the COVID-19 pandemic. The sample comprised naive CD4+ T cells from PBMCs. Documented subset: naive CD4+ T cells isolated by negative enrichment. The source of this sequence is a human donor in good health.

CDR3 region: CASSQNPGTGSEQYF. The CDR3 coding sequence is TGTGCCAGCAGCCAAAATCCCGGGACAGGGAGTGAGCAGTACTTC. V usage is TRBV3-1 (or the pseudogene TRBV3-2) and J usage is TRBJ2-7, with 9 nucleotides matching TRBD1. The germline CDR1 and CDR2 sequences are LGHDT and YNNKEL (reference sequence). The CDR3 runs to 15 residues. J gave up 7 bases and V 2 bases, and 9 bases lay outside the gene matches.